These 26 T cell receptor beta chains share one sample of origin, sequenced in a study of technical replicates of blood from several donors. TCRdb keeps only in-frame clones here, not all; method: immunoSEQ multiplex PCR. The sample holds just over 60,000 clones, 70% to 90% seen once. Sequenced input: PBMCs. These receptors originate from a human donor in good health. Some clones in this sample may be carry-over from other donors' samples.

Notes on this clone: It is likely a read error, because the conserved phenylalanine at the end of the CDR3 is missing. No DNA is shown, since the ends of the CDR3 on it are uncertain; the CDR3 is the one TCRdb lists. The chain has TRBV2 and TRBJ1-1; TRBD1, the table's D call, lacks a check against the DNA. The CDR3 is 13 residues long, ends included. CDR1 SNHLY and CDR2 FYNNEI come from the germline V gene. CDR3: CASSDRMTVDRWS.

CDR3 residues: CASRLRQGAMGYTF. CDR3 nucleotides: TGTGCCAGCAGGCTAAGACAGGGGGCAATGGGCTACACCTTC. The J gene is TRBJ1-2, the V gene TRBV6-5, with TRBD1 matching over 10 bases. The CDR3 has 14 amino acids. In germline, CDR1 is MNHEY, CDR2 SVGAGI. With 6 bases clipped from V and 8 bases from J, the junction kept 9 bases outside the gene matches.

The CDR3 sequence is CASSQDGENSPLHF. The CDR3 DNA sequence: TGTGCCAGCAGCCAAGACGGGGAAAATTCACCCCTCCACTTT. V and J are TRBV4-2 and TRBJ1-6; D is uncertain. CDR1 and CDR2 from the germline V gene are LGHNA and YNFKEQ. The CDR3 has 14 amino acids. Trimming pared 0 bases from V and 7 bases from J, leaving 7 bases between.

This clone was recorded once. V and J are TRBV5-1 and TRBJ1-2, with 7 bases matching TRBD1. CDR1 and CDR2 from the germline V gene are SGHRS and YFSETQ. V was clipped by 0 bases and J by 1 base; unmatched bases: 9. The CDR3 covers 17 residues. The CDR3 spells CASSLASGGTVNYGYTF. DNA of the CDR3: TGCGCCAGCAGCTTGGCGTCAGGGGGAACTGTTAACTATGGCTACACCTTC.

This clone was counted between two and nine times. This chain links TRBV7-9 with TRBJ1-4, with D perhaps TRBD1 (5 bases). V lost 5 bases to trimming and J lost 8 bases, with 18 bases between them. There are 15 residues in the CDR3. CDR1 SEHNR and CDR2 FQNEAQ come from the germline V gene (reference sequence). This CDR3 is CASSKTLLRGEKLFF. DNA of the CDR3: TGTGCCAGCAGCAAAACACTACTAAGGGGCGAAAAACTGTTTTTT.

About this clone itself: One junction end does not reproduce the germline sequence, and a read error may be involved. V and J are TRBV29-1 and TRBJ1-1; possible D gene TRBD1, 6 bases. Germline CDR1 reads SQVTM; CDR2 reads ANQGSEA. CDR3 length equals 14 residues. CDR3 DNA sequence: TGCAGCGTTGATACCAGGGGTCAAATAACTGGAGCTTTCTTT. This encodes CSVDTRGQITGAFF.

The rearrangement links TRBV27 to TRBJ2-5, with 8 bases identical to TRBD2. This CDR3 is built from 16 residues. The J segment lost 4 bases and the V segment lost 7 bases, leaving 14 bases of the junction unmatched. The germline V gene has CDR1 MNHEY and CDR2 SMNVEV (reference sequence). CDR3 DNA sequence: TGTGCCAGCACCCAGGGAGGCGGGAGGAAGGGAGAGACCCAGTACTTC. It specifies CASTQGGGRKGETQYF.

The rearrangement uses TRBV11-2 and TRBJ1-2; 8 nucleotides align to TRBD1. CDR1 and CDR2 from the germline V gene are SGHAT and FQNNGV. With V trimmed by 6 bases and J by 8 bases, 14 bases remained unmatched. The length of the CDR3 is 15 residues. The CDR3 DNA follows: TGTGCCAGCAGGTTCCCCGCAGGGGGCGCGAGAGGCTACACCTTC. The encoded protein is CASRFPAGGARGYTF.

This chain connects TRBV7-2 to TRBJ2-1; perhaps TRBD2 as D (5 bases). The CDR3 is 11 residues long. V lost 5 bases, J lost 12 bases, and 11 bases lay in between. The germline V gene encodes CDR1 SGHTA and CDR2 FQGNSA. The CDR3 loop reads CASSPLVVQFF. CDR3 DNA: TGTGCCAGCAGCCCACTAGTGGTGCAGTTCTTC.

About this clone itself: A read error may produce the germline difference seen at one junction end. The chain has TRBV7-3 and TRBJ2-5; D gene ambiguous. The CDR3 contains 13 residues. Per germline, CDR1 SGHTA and CDR2 FQGTGA. Here the CDR3 DNA reads TGTGCCAGCAGCATAACTAACCAAGAGACCCAGTACTTC. It is translated as CASSITNQETQYF.

The chain is built from TRBV9 and TRBJ1-2; no definite D call. The CDR3 spans 13 residues. The V end lost 3 bases, the J end lost 1 base, and 7 bases lay between the germline ends. CDR1 is SGDLS, CDR2 YYNGEE, per germline. The CDR3 loop is CASSERVNYGYTF. As DNA, the CDR3 is TGTGCCAGCAGCGAACGGGTTAACTATGGCTACACCTTC.

The chain joins TRBV19 to TRBJ2-3; 8 bases align to TRBD2. Germline loops: CDR1 LNHDA, CDR2 SQIVND (reference sequence). The J segment lost 3 bases and the V segment lost 8 bases, leaving 13 bases of the junction unmatched. CDR3 length: 16 amino acids. This CDR3 reads CASRVAAGGRTDTQYF. Here the CDR3 DNA reads TGTGCCAGTCGTGTCGCGGCGGGAGGTAGGACAGATACGCAGTATTTT.

A single count supports this clone. This chain's CDR3 is CASTGADTQYF. As DNA, the CDR3 is TGTGCCAGCACGGGGGCAGATACGCAGTATTTT. This chain links TRBV2 with TRBJ2-3; D perhaps matches TRBD2 (6 bases). V lost 7 bases and J 4 bases, leaving 6 bases between the germline ends. The CDR3 loop spans 11 amino acids. Germline V lookup: CDR1 SNHLY, CDR2 FYNNEI.

This sequence joins TRBV7-6 and TRBJ2-3; 7 nucleotides match TRBD2. Trimming took 5 bases from V and 4 from J; bases not matched to a gene: 9. Germline CDR1 reads SGHVS; CDR2 reads FNYEAQ. CDR3 length: 15 amino acids. CDR3 bases: TGTGCCAGCAGCCGACTAGCTGGGACGGCAGATACGCAGTATTTT. The encoded protein is CASSRLAGTADTQYF.

This rearrangement joins TRBV1 to TRBJ1-1; the tabulated D call, TRBD1, remains unverified against the DNA. TRBV1 corresponds to a pseudogene. The CDR3 totals 14 residues. CDR3 region: CTSSHKDRGTEAFF. DNA of the CDR3: TGCACCAGCAGCCATAAGGACAGGGGAACTGAAGCTTTCTTT.

The genes are TRBV2 and TRBJ2-3; perhaps TRBD2 as D (5 bases). Per germline, CDR1 SNHLY and CDR2 FYNNEI. This CDR3 contains 15 residues. V gave up 7 bases and J gave up 0 bases, with 14 bases separating them. The CDR3 DNA is TGTGCCAGCACGAAGCTAGCCCAGAGCACAGATACGCAGTATTTT. Protein: CASTKLAQSTDTQYF.

This rearrangement joins TRBV20-1 to TRBJ2-1, with a tentative D call TRBD2 (5 bases). The CDR3 extends over 11 amino acids. Trimming removed 8 bases at V and 9 bases at J, with 14 bases between. From germline, CDR1 is DFQATT and CDR2 SNEGSKA (reference sequence). The CDR3 nucleotides are TGCAGTACTACCTGGAGGAGTGAGCAGTTCTTC. As protein: CSTTWRSEQFF.

This chain connects TRBV9 to TRBJ1-2; no clear D. CDR3 size: 12 residues. Germline V gene lookup returns CDR1 SGDLS and CDR2 YYNGEE. Deletions cut 4 bases from V and 7 bases from J, with 11 bases between. CDR3 in DNA: TGTGCCAGCAGCCCAGGAACCTCTGGCTACACCTTC. It yields the protein CASSPGTSGYTF.

CDR3 sequence (DNA): TGCGCCAGCAGCCTCCAAGGGGGGACAGCTAATGAAAAACTGTTTTTT. Amino acid sequence: CASSLQGGTANEKLFF. This sequence joins TRBV4-1 and TRBJ1-4; 7 bases line up with TRBD1. The J segment lost 3 bases and the V segment lost 4 bases, leaving 8 bases of the junction unmatched. The CDR3 covers 16 residues. Germline CDR1 and CDR2: MGHRA and YSYEKL.

This rearrangement joins TRBV5-1 to TRBJ2-3; 8 bases agree with TRBD2. Unmatched junction bases numbered 7, after V lost 2 bases and J lost 5 bases. The CDR3 sequence is 15 residues long. Germline-derived CDR1 and CDR2 are SGHRS and YFSETQ. The CDR3 coding sequence is TGCGCCAGCAGCTTTCGGGGGGGGGCCGGAGATACGCAGTATTTT. Its protein is CASSFRGGAGDTQYF.

In its sample, this clone was seen once. V gene TRBV19 combines with J gene TRBJ1-2, with 8 bases aligning to TRBD1. J was trimmed by 3 bases and V by 4 bases; bases with no gene match: 7. The CDR3 covers 15 residues. Looked up from germline, CDR1 is LNHDA and CDR2 is SQIVND (reference sequence). Here the CDR3 DNA reads TGTGCCAGTAGTAACGACAGGGGCCTTTACTATGGCTACACCTTC. This translates into CASSNDRGLYYGYTF.

The V and J genes are TRBV11-2 and TRBJ1-1; D perhaps matches TRBD1 (5 bases). Between the trimmed V and J ends, which lost 5 bases and 8 bases, there was a span of 21 bases. There are 15 residues in the CDR3. The germline V gene has CDR1 SGHAT and CDR2 FQNNGV. CDR3 DNA: TGTGCCAGCAGCATCCGAAGGGGCCTAATTTCCGAAGCTTTCTTT. Its protein is CASSIRRGLISEAFF.

The V call is TRBV6-1, the J call TRBJ2-5; D unresolved. Germline loops: CDR1 MNHNS, CDR2 SASEGT. The CDR3 extends over 14 amino acids. V was clipped by 7 bases and J by 0 bases, with 12 bases between them. The CDR3 region has the DNA TGTGCCAGCACCTATCGCCTCTACCAAGAGACCCAGTACTTC. Translating it yields CASTYRLYQETQYF.

Of note for this clone: One end of the junction fails to match germline, which may point to a read error. This chain connects TRBV30 to TRBJ2-2; the match to TRBD2 covers 15 bases. From germline, CDR1 is GTSNPN and CDR2 SVGIG (reference sequence). The CDR3 totals 16 residues. CDR3 sequence reads: CVYGLAGGRNTGELFF. In nucleotides, the CDR3 is TGCGTCTACGGACTAGCGGGAGGGCGAAACACCGGGGAGCTGTTTTTT.

This chain uses TRBV21-1 with TRBJ1-6; TRBD1 reflects the table's D call only, with no check against the DNA. TRBV21-1 is reported as a pseudogene. There are 18 residues in the CDR3. This CDR3 reads CASSNRDSTSSYNSPLHF. The CDR3 nucleotides are TGTGCCAGCAGCAACCGGGACAGTACAAGCTCCTATAATTCACCCCTCCACTTT.

The chain employs TRBV19 and TRBJ1-6; 9 positions agree with TRBD1. V lost 1 base, J lost 6 bases, and 16 bases stayed unmatched. Germline CDR1 reads LNHDA; CDR2 reads SQIVND (reference sequence). There are 20 residues in the CDR3. The CDR3: CASSIGQGVRTWLGNSPLHF. For the CDR3, the DNA is TGTGCCAGTAGTATAGGACAGGGGGTTAGAACTTGGCTGGGTAATTCACCCCTCCACTTT.